This T cell receptor beta chain comes out of a study of blood T cells in healthy people across ages. This clonotype has only a few counts. Its antigen is unknown. Study observations and caveats: Any changes in expanded clonotypes were possibly confounded, as donor CMV status remained unknown. Diversity of TCR beta per million T cells declined in a roughly linear way with age.

The germline gives CDR1 DFQATT, CDR2 SNEGSKA (reference sequence). The CDR3 consists of 12 residues. Trimming took 2 bases from V and 7 from J, leaving 9 bases between them. Total RNA extraction produced at least 5.5 micrograms (per sample) for the study. The use of a sample-barcoded 5' primer and a J-beta primer mix characterized a second PCR of roughly 6 to 11 cycles. In TCRdb, the 5' RACE reads were re-called with MiXCR into one record per CDR3 protein. In the table there are hundreds of thousands of distinct CDR3 sequences, roughly 21% of which are singletons. The chain carries TRBV20-1 and TRBJ1-5; maybe TRBD1 (6 bases). The clonotype originates from a man aged 70-80 years in good health. The sequencing input was blood. The CDR3 nucleotides are TGCAGTGCTAGACAGGGGAGGCAGCCCCAGCATTTT. As protein: CSARQGRQPQHF.